This T cell receptor beta chain was recovered during a study of cytomegalovirus exposure and HLA in healthy donors. Vbeta (60) and Jbeta (13) primers were used in the PCR. Profiled with immunoSEQ multiplex PCR; TCRdb holds only in-frame clones, not every one. The table records about 200,000 clones, approximately 70% of them present only once. The CDR3 sequence is 15 residues long. The V segment lost 7 bases and the J segment 2 bases; nucleotides outside the gene matches: 8. Germline CDR1 is LNHDA and CDR2 is SQIVND (reference sequence). The chain couples TRBV19 to TRBJ1-3; 7 nucleotides line up with TRBD1. Source material: PBMCs. The clonotype comes from a man between 40 and 49 years old in good health and CMV-seropositive. DNA of the CDR3: TGTGCCAGTATTCTCACAGGGGTAGCTGGAAACACCATATATTTT. The encoded protein is CASILTGVAGNTIYF.